This T cell receptor beta chain was sequenced during a study of T cells in narcolepsy. The wider study: Donors had narcolepsy type 1 or type 2, or were healthy controls.

Data came from immunoSEQ multiplex PCR; TCRdb stores just in-frame clones and leaves some out. Of roughly 30,000 clones listed, approximately 89% are singletons. V gave up 1 base and J gave up 5 bases, with 14 bases separating them. The CDR3 is 15 residues long. CDR1 and CDR2 from the germline V gene are SGHAT and FQNNGV. As for this clone: Its antigen remains unidentified.

Points from the study as a whole: HCRT-specific and TRIB2-specific autoreactive clonotypes appeared among same-patient CSF and blood CD4+ clonotypes.

Sequencing was done on a sample of memory (CD45RA-) CD4+ T cells from blood. The receptor was isolated from a human donor in good health. The chain has TRBV11-2 and TRBJ1-1; possible D gene TRBD1, 6 bases. The CDR3 DNA reads as TGTGCCAGCAGCTTAGTTAGGGGGGCCCGAACTGAAGCTTTCTTT. As protein: CASSLVRGARTEAFF.